A single sample gave rise to the 20 T cell receptor beta chains below, sequenced in a study of T cell responses to AZD1222 COVID-19 vaccine. Profiling relied on immunoSEQ multiplex PCR, and the TCRdb table lists in-frame clones only, not all of them. The profile shows around 140,000 clones, 90% of them singletons. Source: peripheral blood, taken on day 0 of AZD1222 vaccination. The receptors were gathered from an adult in good health.

The chain carries TRBV27 and TRBJ1-5; perhaps TRBD1 as D (5 bases). This CDR3 is 15 amino acids long. V shed 5 bases and J shed 0 bases, with 11 bases lying between them. Germline V gene lookup returns CDR1 MNHEY and CDR2 SMNVEV (reference sequence). CDR3 sequence: CASSVEGYSNQPQHF. The CDR3 DNA follows: TGTGCCAGCAGTGTGGAGGGGTATAGCAATCAGCCCCAGCATTTT.

This chain joins TRBV13 and TRBJ2-7; 11 bases line up with TRBD2. V was pared by 5 bases and J by 4 bases, with 7 bases of the junction left unmatched. This CDR3 region has 15 residues. Germline values: CDR1 PRHDT, CDR2 FYEKMQ (reference sequence). CDR3 region: CASSPTSGGPYEQYF. CDR3 DNA: TGTGCCAGCAGCCCAACTAGCGGGGGACCTTACGAGCAGTACTTC.

The J gene is TRBJ1-2, the V gene TRBV12-3 or TRBV12-4; D remains ambiguous. Trimming shortened V by 3 bases and J by 7 bases, and 12 bases separated the two germline ends. The CDR3 loop spans 13 amino acids. CDR3 DNA: TGTGCCAGCAGTTTCGGGGAGGTCCGTGGCTACACCTTC. It translates to CASSFGEVRGYTF.

The chain is built from TRBV7-3 and TRBJ1-1; the D gene is possibly TRBD1 (6 bases). Trimming took off 0 bases at V and 1 base at J, with 9 bases between the two ends. The CDR3 is made up of 15 amino acids. Germline-derived CDR1 and CDR2 are SGHTA and FQGTGA. The chain's CDR3 is CASSLTTGWNTEAFF. The CDR3 DNA reads as TGTGCCAGCAGCTTAACAACAGGGTGGAACACTGAAGCTTTCTTT.

This chain connects TRBV27 to TRBJ1-1; tentative D call: TRBD1 (5 bases). CDR3 size: 15 residues. Trimming took 5 bases from V and 4 from J, leaving 17 bases between them. Germline V gene lookup returns CDR1 MNHEY and CDR2 SMNVEV (reference sequence). The CDR3 DNA is TGTGCCAGCAGTCCAAGGGGCAGGTTGGGCACTGAAGCTTTCTTT. It yields the protein CASSPRGRLGTEAFF.

The chain combines TRBV19 with TRBJ1-1; a possible D gene is TRBD1 (5 bases). The CDR3 consists of 14 residues. CDR1 is LNHDA and CDR2 is SQIVND in the germline V gene (reference sequence). Trimming took off 7 bases at V and 4 bases at J, with 16 bases between the two ends. The CDR3 DNA reads as TGTGCCAGTAAGGGGAAGAGAGAGAGCACTGAAGCTTTCTTT. Translation gives CASKGKRESTEAFF.

V usage is TRBV19 and J usage is TRBJ1-2; D perhaps matches TRBD1 (5 bases). Germline loops: CDR1 LNHDA, CDR2 SQIVND (reference sequence). The V and J ends lost 6 bases and 4 bases respectively, with 15 bases between them. This CDR3 has 14 residues. CDR3 in amino acids: CASSAPGASYGYTF. CDR3 nucleotides: TGTGCCAGTAGCGCCCCCGGGGCCTCCTATGGCTACACCTTC. The whole variable domain, remainder taken from reference TRBV19 and TRBJ1-2, is DGGITQSPKYLFRKEGQNVTLSCEQNLNHDAMYWYRQDPGQGLRLIYYSQIVNDFQKGDIAEGYSVSREKKESFPLTVTSAQKNPTAFYLCASSAPGASYGYTFGSGTRLTVV.

The sample holds a few counts of this clone. The chain has TRBV6-4 and TRBJ1-6, with 12 bases lining up with TRBD1. Germline values: CDR1 MRHNA, CDR2 SNTAGT. This CDR3 region has 13 residues. Germline trimming cut 7 bases from V and 12 bases from J; bases unmatched to any gene: 4. The DNA of the CDR3 is TGTGCCAGCACAAGGGACAGGGGGCAACCCCTCCACTTT. Translated, it gives CASTRDRGQPLHF.

The gene calls are TRBV19 and TRBJ2-1, with D possibly being TRBD1 or TRBD2 (5 bases each). Germline CDR1 is LNHDA and CDR2 is SQIVND (reference sequence). Trimming took off 3 bases at V and 12 bases at J, with 18 bases between the two ends. This CDR3 has 14 residues. This chain's CDR3 is CASSIFPGTVGQFF. CDR3 DNA sequence: TGTGCCAGTAGTATCTTCCCCGGGACGGTCGGGCAGTTCTTC.

This clone was counted a single time. The chain combines TRBV28 with TRBJ2-7; 9 positions agree with TRBD1. The V segment lost 5 bases and the J segment 0 bases; nucleotides outside the gene matches: 8. The CDR3 runs to 16 residues. Germline V gene sequence: CDR1 MDHEN, CDR2 SYDVKM. The CDR3 nucleotides read TGTGCCAGCAGTCTTTTCGGGGACAGGGCCTCCTACGAGCAGTACTTC. As protein: CASSLFGDRASYEQYF.

The chain is built from TRBV27 and TRBJ2-7; TRBD1 matches 11 bases. Trimming removed 0 bases from V and 2 bases from J; junction bases left unmatched: 3. The germline V gene encodes CDR1 MNHEY and CDR2 SMNVEV (reference sequence). This CDR3 spans 16 amino acids. The CDR3 bases are TGTGCCAGCAGTTTATCGGGGACAGGGGGTACCTACGAGCAGTACTTC. It codes for CASSLSGTGGTYEQYF.

This clone has just one count. J is TRBJ2-1 and V is TRBV19; 12 nucleotides align to TRBD2. The CDR3 covers 15 residues. With V trimmed by 1 base and J by 6 bases, 1 base remained unmatched. Germline V gene sequence: CDR1 LNHDA, CDR2 SQIVND (reference sequence). The CDR3 bases are TGTGCCAGTAGTATAGTACTAGCGGGGGGCAATGAGCAGTTCTTC. This encodes CASSIVLAGGNEQFF.

Note on this clone: This sample includes further DNA sequences coding for the same CDR3. This chain connects TRBV6-5 to TRBJ1-1; D uncertain. The V end lost 2 bases, the J end lost 1 base, and 8 bases lay between the germline ends. The germline V gene encodes CDR1 MNHEY and CDR2 SVGAGI. The CDR3 contains 14 residues. CDR3 region: CASSYRQANTEAFF. The CDR3 DNA is TGTGCCAGCAGTTACAGGCAGGCGAACACTGAAGCTTTCTTT.

The genes are TRBV5-1 and TRBJ1-2, with D hard to call. Trimming stripped 4 bases from V and 4 bases from J, with 17 bases between. This CDR3 spans 15 amino acids. The germline gives CDR1 SGHRS, CDR2 YFSETQ. The CDR3 sequence is CASSLGWAEVYGYTF. The CDR3 region has the DNA TGCGCCAGCAGCCTCGGGTGGGCAGAGGTCTATGGCTACACCTTC. Combining the CDR3 with reference TRBV5-1 and TRBJ1-2 gives the whole variable domain KAGVTQTPRYLIKTRGQQVTLSCSPISGHRSVSWYQQTPGQGLQFLFEYFSETQRNKGNFPGRFSGRQFSNSRSEMNVSTLELGDSALYLCASSLGWAEVYGYTFGSGTRLTVV.

This clone was seen only once. The chain has TRBV5-1 and TRBJ1-2, with TRBD1 identical over 11 bases. CDR1 and CDR2 from the germline V gene are SGHRS and YFSETQ. J was trimmed by 10 bases and V by 0 bases; bases with no gene match: 5. The CDR3 sequence is 14 residues long. The CDR3 DNA follows: TGCGCCAGCAGCTTGGGGACAGGGGGCGCCTCCTACACCTTC. Translated, it gives CASSLGTGGASYTF.

This chain connects TRBV14 to TRBJ2-3; the match to TRBD1 covers 8 bases. This CDR3 spans 15 amino acids. Germline CDR1 reads SGHDN; CDR2 reads FVKESK. V gave up 4 bases and J gave up 0 bases; unmatched junction bases: 3. The CDR3 here is CASSRDRTSTDTQYF. CDR3 in DNA: TGTGCCAGCAGCCGGGACAGGACTAGCACAGATACGCAGTATTTT. Complete variable domain (other parts from reference TRBV14 and TRBJ2-3): EAGVTQFPSHSVIEKGQTVTLRCDPISGHDNLYWYRRVMGKEIKFLLHFVKESKQDESGMPNNRFLAERTGGTYSTLKVQPAELEDSGVYFCASSRDRTSTDTQYFGPGTRLTVL.

The chain has TRBV24-1 and TRBJ1-2, with D hard to call. There are 13 residues in the CDR3. With 1 base removed from V and 8 bases from J, the gap between germline ends came to 10 bases. Germline CDR1 reads KGHDR; CDR2 reads SFDVKD. Here the CDR3 reads CATSDFRGSGYTF. CDR3 in DNA: TGTGCCACCAGTGATTTCCGAGGTAGCGGCTACACCTTC.

This sequence joins TRBV4-1 and TRBJ1-3, with D perhaps TRBD1 (6 bases). Trimming pared 0 bases from V and 2 bases from J, leaving 14 bases between. Germline V gene lookup returns CDR1 MGHRA and CDR2 YSYEKL. CDR3 size: 17 residues. CDR3 amino acids: CASSQEGGRGAGNTIYF. CDR3 nucleotides: TGCGCCAGCAGCCAAGAGGGGGGGCGAGGTGCTGGAAACACCATATATTTT.

This clone has a single count. J is TRBJ1-1 and V is TRBV19; D remains ambiguous. This CDR3 region has 14 residues. The germline V gene encodes CDR1 LNHDA and CDR2 SQIVND (reference sequence). Trimming removed 0 bases from V and 1 base from J, with 6 bases in between. CDR3 amino acids: CASSIEWTNTEAFF. In nucleotides, the CDR3 is TGTGCCAGTAGTATAGAGTGGACGAACACTGAAGCTTTCTTT.

This clone has just a few counts. The genes are TRBV20-1 and TRBJ1-1; possible D gene TRBD1, 6 bases. CDR3 length equals 10 residues. From germline, CDR1 is DFQATT and CDR2 SNEGSKA (reference sequence). In DNA form, the CDR3 reads TGCACAGGGGTTGGGAATGAAGCTTTCTTT. This encodes CTGVGNEAFF.